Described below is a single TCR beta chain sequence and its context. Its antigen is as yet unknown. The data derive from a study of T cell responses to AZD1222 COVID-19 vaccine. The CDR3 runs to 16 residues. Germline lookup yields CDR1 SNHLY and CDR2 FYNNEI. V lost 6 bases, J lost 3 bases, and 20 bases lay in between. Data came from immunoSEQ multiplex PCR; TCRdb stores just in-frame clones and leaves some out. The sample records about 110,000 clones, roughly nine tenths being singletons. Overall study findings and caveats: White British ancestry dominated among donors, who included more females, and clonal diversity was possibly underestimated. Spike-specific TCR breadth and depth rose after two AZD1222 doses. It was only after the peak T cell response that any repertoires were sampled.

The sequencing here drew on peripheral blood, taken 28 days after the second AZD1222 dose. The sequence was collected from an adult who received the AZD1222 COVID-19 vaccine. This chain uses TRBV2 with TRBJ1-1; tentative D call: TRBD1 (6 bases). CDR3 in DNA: TGTGCCAGCAGATCAAGTACCACAGGGATGTACACTGAAGCTTTCTTT. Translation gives CASRSSTTGMYTEAFF.